This record covers a single TCR beta chain. No antigen is known for it. TCRdb keeps only in-frame clones here, not all; method: immunoSEQ multiplex PCR. The sample records tens of thousands of clones, about 90% being singletons. The data are from a study of OX40 agonist ivuxolimab in advanced cancers. Background on the study: Patients treated during dose escalation were battling hepatocellular carcinoma, melanoma, renal cell or head and neck cancer.

CDR3 length equals 13 residues. Trimming took off 2 bases at V and 5 bases at J, with 9 bases between the two ends. The germline V gene has CDR1 SGHTA and CDR2 FQGNSA. Broader study findings: Among the lowest levels of clonal expansion were found in partial responders at 0.1-3.0 mg/kg.

The material sequenced was CD4+ or CD8+ T cells sorted from blood, taken in a trial of the OX40 agonist ivuxolimab. The J gene is TRBJ1-1, the V gene TRBV7-2, with D hard to call. The clonotype comes from an adult with an advanced solid tumor such as melanoma, head and neck, liver or kidney cancer. The CDR3: CASSLFKETEAFF. CDR3 nucleotide sequence: TGTGCCAGCAGCTTATTTAAGGAAACTGAAGCTTTCTTT.